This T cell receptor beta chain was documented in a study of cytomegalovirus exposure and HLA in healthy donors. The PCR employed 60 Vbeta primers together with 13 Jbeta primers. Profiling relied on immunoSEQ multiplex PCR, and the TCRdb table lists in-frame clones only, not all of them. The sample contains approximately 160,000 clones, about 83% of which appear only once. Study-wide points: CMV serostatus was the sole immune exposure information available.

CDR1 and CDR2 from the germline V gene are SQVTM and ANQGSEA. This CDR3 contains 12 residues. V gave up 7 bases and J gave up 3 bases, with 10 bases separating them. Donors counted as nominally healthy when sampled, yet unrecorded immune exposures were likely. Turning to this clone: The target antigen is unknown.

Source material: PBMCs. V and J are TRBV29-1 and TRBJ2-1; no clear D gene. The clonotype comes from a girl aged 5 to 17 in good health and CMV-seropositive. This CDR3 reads CSGGKNYNEQFF. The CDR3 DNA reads TGCAGCGGAGGAAAGAACTACAATGAGCAGTTCTTC.